A selection of T cell receptor beta chains follows, all from one sample in a study of blood T cell repertoires in COVID-19. Some clones are missing from TCRdb's copy, which holds only in-frame ones; the method was immunoSEQ multiplex PCR. The sample carries a few hundred thousand clones, roughly 89% recorded once. Sequenced input: peripheral blood. These receptors were taken from a woman between 40 and 50 years old who had recovered from COVID-19. CDR3s include the opening cysteine and the closing phenylalanine or tryptophan. D genes are given only for firm matches. Some rows have no size entry. The others give once, few or many, or a class for an expanded clone.

>TRBJ1-5|NA|TRBV2|NA
CASSEGAGDQPQHF
TGTGCCAGCAGTGAGGGGGCAGGGGATCAGCCCCAGCATTTT
>TRBJ1-3|few|TRBV2|TRBD1
CASSELGQGGIGNTIYF
TGTGCCAGCAGTGAATTAGGTCAGGGGGGTATTGGAAACACCATATATTTT
>TRBJ1-4|NA|TRBV7-9|TRBD1
CASSLSRDSEKLFF
TGTGCCAGCAGCTTGTCCAGGGACAGTGAAAAACTGTTTTTT
>TRBJ2-7|NA|TRBV28|TRBD1
CASSYRDREYEQYF
TGTGCCAGCAGTTACCGGGACAGGGAATACGAGCAGTACTTC
>TRBJ1-5|NA|TRBV5-5|TRBD1
CASSYGQGVQPQHF
TGTGCCAGCAGCTACGGACAGGGGGTCCAGCCCCAGCATTTT
>TRBJ1-6|NA|TRBV5-6|NA
CASSLLRGNSPLHF
TGTGCCAGCAGCTTGTTAAGGGGGAATTCACCCCTCCACTTT
>TRBJ2-2|NA|TRBV18|NA
CASSPRGADTGELFF
TGTGCCAGCTCACCCCGGGGGGCCGACACCGGGGAGCTGTTTTTT
>TRBJ2-6|NA|TRBV24-1|NA
CATSPRAGANVLTF
TGTGCCACCAGTCCGAGGGCAGGGGCCAACGTCCTGACTTTC
>TRBJ1-1|once|TRBV3-1/TRBV3-2|NA
CASSPILGGTEAFF
TGTGCCAGCAGCCCTATTTTGGGGGGCACTGAAGCTTTCTTT
>TRBJ1-2|NA|TRBV6-5|NA
CASKNQSVYGYTF
TGTGCCAGCAAAAACCAGAGCGTCTATGGCTACACCTTC
>TRBJ2-2|NA|TRBV9|TRBD1
CASSASSLTGLTGELFF
TGTGCCAGCAGCGCCTCGTCCTTGACAGGGCTAACCGGGGAGCTGTTTTTT
>TRBJ2-5|NA|TRBV11-3|TRBD1
CASSPRPGTGVFGETQYF
TGTGCCAGCAGCCCGCGACCCGGGACAGGGGTCTTTGGAGAGACCCAGTACTTC
>TRBJ2-5|once|TRBV2|TRBD2
CASSIAGETQYF
TGTGCCAGCAGTATAGCGGGTGAGACCCAGTACTTC
>TRBJ1-4|NA|TRBV9|TRBD1
CASSVDGTGVEKLFF
TGTGCCAGCAGCGTAGATGGGACAGGGGTTGAAAAACTGTTTTTT
>TRBJ1-3|once|TRBV19|NA
CASRTAGSSGNTIYF
TGTGCCAGTAGGACGGCGGGCTCCTCTGGAAACACCATATATTTT
>TRBJ1-1|few|TRBV2|TRBD1
CASSVGRTGAAFF
TGTGCCAGCAGTGTCGGCCGGACAGGTGCGGCTTTCTTT
>TRBJ2-1|NA|TRBV7-3|NA
CASSYRASSYNEQFF
TGTGCCAGCAGTTACAGGGCCAGCTCCTACAATGAGCAGTTCTTC
>TRBJ1-4|NA|TRBV5-5|NA
CASSPDYRILTGEKLFF
TGTGCCAGCAGCCCGGACTATCGGATCCTCACGGGCGAAAAACTGTTTTTT
>TRBJ2-3|NA|TRBV18|NA
CASSSGLSTDTQYF
TGTGCCAGCTCATCCGGACTAAGCACAGATACGCAGTATTTT
>TRBJ1-1|once|TRBV18|NA
CASSPPGSRVMNTEAFF
TGTGCCAGCTCACCACCGGGATCGAGGGTGATGAACACTGAAGCTTTCTTT
>TRBJ2-5|NA|TRBV7-9|NA
CASSLWGDQETQYF
TGTGCCAGCAGCTTATGGGGGGATCAAGAGACCCAGTACTTC
>TRBJ1-6|NA|TRBV2|TRBD1
CASSGGQGNSPLHF
TGTGCCAGCAGTGGGGGACAGGGTAATTCACCCCTCCACTTT
>TRBJ2-3|NA|TRBV2|TRBD2
CASSQGLAGVNTDTQYF
TGTGCCAGCAGCCAAGGACTAGCGGGGGTGAACACAGATACGCAGTATTTT
>TRBJ2-7|NA|TRBV10-1|NA
CASTWLTEEQYF
TGCGCCAGCACCTGGTTGACGGAGGAGCAGTACTTC
>TRBJ1-6|once|TRBV2|NA
CASSGGPSSYNSPLHF
TGTGCCAGCAGCGGAGGTCCGAGCTCCTATAATTCACCCCTCCACTTT
>TRBJ1-4|NA|TRBV3-1/TRBV3-2|NA
CASSQELRGWDEKLFF
TGTGCCAGCAGCCAAGAACTCCGGGGGTGGGATGAAAAACTGTTTTTT
>TRBJ2-7|NA|TRBV9|NA
CASSKTGLGFAYEQYF
TGTGCCAGCAGTAAAACAGGGTTGGGATTCGCCTACGAGCAGTACTTC
>TRBJ2-1|NA|TRBV6-1|TRBD2
CASSEGAGGFDEQFF
TGTGCCAGCAGTGAAGGAGCGGGGGGGTTCGATGAGCAGTTCTTC
>TRBJ2-5|NA|TRBV9|TRBD2
CASSPRPRGAGETQYF
TGTGCCAGCAGCCCTCGTCCGCGGGGGGCCGGAGAGACCCAGTACTTC
>TRBJ1-5|NA|TRBV5-1|NA
CASSLEAGTNQPQHF
TGCGCCAGCAGCTTGGAGGCAGGTACGAATCAGCCCCAGCATTTT
>TRBJ1-3|NA|TRBV3-1/TRBV3-2|NA
CASSQVGTIYF
TGTGCCAGCAGCCAGGTCGGGACCATATATTTT
>TRBJ2-3|NA|TRBV4-2|NA
CASSQDWASGSTDTQYF
TGTGCCAGCAGCCAAGATTGGGCGAGCGGGAGCACAGATACGCAGTATTTT
>TRBJ1-2|NA|TRBV5-1|NA
CASGPGLYGYTF
TGCGCCAGCGGTCCGGGGTTATATGGCTACACCTTC
>TRBJ1-1|once|TRBV7-9|NA
CASSFTGRNTEAFF
TGTGCCAGCAGCTTTACCGGGAGGAACACTGAAGCTTTCTTT
>TRBJ2-7|NA|TRBV6-5|TRBD1
CASTLGQGYEQYF
TGTGCCAGCACTCTCGGACAGGGCTACGAGCAGTACTTC
>TRBJ2-6|NA|TRBV9|NA
CASSVEALGTASGANVLTF
TGTGCCAGCAGCGTAGAGGCCCTGGGGACTGCCTCTGGGGCCAACGTCCTGACTTTC
>TRBJ2-5|NA|TRBV10-1|TRBD2
CASSEFGLAGAETQYF
TGCGCCAGCAGTGAGTTTGGACTAGCGGGAGCGGAGACCCAGTACTTC
>TRBJ2-2|NA|TRBV3-1/TRBV3-2|TRBD1
CASRQGGSAGELFF
TGTGCCAGCAGACAGGGGGGATCGGCCGGGGAGCTGTTTTTT
>TRBJ1-5|NA|TRBV14|NA
CASSPAGLNQPQHF
TGTGCCAGCAGCCCAGCAGGCTTGAATCAGCCCCAGCATTTT
>TRBJ1-2|once|TRBV19|NA
CASSNQADYGYTF
TGTGCCAGTAGTAACCAGGCCGACTATGGCTACACCTTC
>TRBJ1-1|NA|TRBV5-6|NA
CASSLSREAFF
TGTGCCAGCAGCTTGAGCAGGGAAGCTTTCTTT
>TRBJ1-1|NA|TRBV21-1|NA
CASRLTTRQGWTEAFF
TGTGCCAGCAGACTGACCACACGACAGGGGTGGACTGAAGCTTTCTTT
>TRBJ2-5|NA|TRBV28|TRBD2
CASSLNAGGQETQYF
TGTGCCAGCAGCCTCAATGCGGGGGGCCAAGAGACCCAGTACTTC
>TRBJ1-3|NA|TRBV5-1|TRBD1
CASSLGQGTDTIYF
TGCGCCAGCAGCTTGGGACAGGGGACAGACACCATATATTTT
>TRBJ1-5|NA|TRBV28|TRBD1
CASSWGQGASQPQHF
TGTGCCAGCAGTTGGGGACAGGGGGCGAGTCAGCCCCAGCATTTT
>TRBJ2-5|NA|TRBV14|NA
CASSPTDRGAPWETQYF
TGTGCCAGCAGCCCGACAGACCGGGGGGCGCCGTGGGAGACCCAGTACTTC
>TRBJ2-1|NA|TRBV3-1/TRBV3-2|NA
CASSLGRGYEQFF
TGTGCCAGCAGCCTCGGCAGGGGCTATGAGCAGTTCTTC
>TRBJ2-5|few|TRBV6-2/TRBV6-3|TRBD2
CASSDGTSGDQETQYF
TGTGCCAGCAGTGATGGGACTAGCGGGGATCAAGAGACCCAGTACTTC
>TRBJ1-1|NA|TRBV7-9|NA
CASSFSGDTEAFF
TGTGCCAGCAGCTTTTCAGGGGACACTGAAGCTTTCTTT
>TRBJ2-4|NA|TRBV19|NA
CASSTLTGLNIQYF
TGTGCCAGTAGTACCCTAACAGGGTTGAACATTCAGTACTTC
>TRBJ2-1|NA|TRBV7-6|TRBD2
CASSLLARGDDSDEQFF
TGTGCCAGCAGCTTATTGGCGCGGGGGGATGATAGCGATGAGCAGTTCTTC
>TRBJ2-1|once|TRBV7-2|NA
CASSRQFNEQFF
TGTGCCAGCAGTCGACAGTTCAATGAGCAGTTCTTC
>TRBJ2-7|NA|TRBV2|TRBD1
CASTGAGTGALVQYF
TGTGCCAGTACAGGAGCCGGGACAGGGGCGCTAGTGCAGTACTTC
>TRBJ1-2|NA|TRBV5-1|NA
CASATATNYGYTF
TGCGCCAGCGCTACAGCTACTAACTATGGCTACACCTTC
>TRBJ1-2|NA|TRBV24-1|NA
CATSDWTANYGYTF
TGTGCCACCAGTGACTGGACAGCTAACTATGGCTACACCTTC
>TRBJ1-6|NA|TRBV5-6|TRBD1
CASSFGTGNNSPLHF
TGTGCCAGCAGCTTCGGGACAGGGAATAATTCACCCCTCCACTTT
>TRBJ1-5|NA|TRBV7-9|NA
CASSLSGGSNQPQHF
TGTGCCAGCAGCTTATCAGGTGGTAGCAATCAGCCCCAGCATTTT